Listed below are T cell receptor beta chains from one sample, sequenced in a study of metastatic and nonmetastatic thyroid tumors. TCRdb reprocessed the PCR reads using MiXCR. The table lists approximately 82,000 clones, approximately 12% of them singletons. Sequencing input: tumor tissue. The receptors come from a female donor with papillary thyroid cancer or a benign thyroid nodule (not recorded which). Some clones in this sample may be carry-over from other donors' samples. Each CDR3 is given with its conserved first and last residue. Each record gives: V gene, CDR3 protein.

>TRBV11-2
CASSSWGWDTIYF
>TRBV20-1
CSARPGTSGIADTQYF
>TRBV5-6
CASSLGELRLAKNIQYF
>TRBV11-1
CASSPGTGGADTQYF
>TRBV6-1
CASRRGQGGYEQYF
>TRBV5-1
CASSFLGQGQVLEAFF
>TRBV12-5
CASGLVSRDRAALVSYEQYF
>TRBV9
CASSVAGDGGNSEQYF
>TRBV7-9
CASSLEYGNEQFF
>TRBV20-1
CSARDQGGGAHEQYF
>TRBV20-1
CSAGTVYGYTF
>TRBV6-2/TRBV6-3
CASNIEEGRVTNEKLFF
>TRBV6-6
CASSYSRTGGRGTDTQYF
>TRBV11-1
CASSTGAYNEQFF
>TRBV30
CAWKQGFYEQYF